The clone carrying this T cell receptor beta chain has a handful of counts. Its antigen is not identified. This sample stems from a study of beta chain features in type 1 diabetes. Overall study results and limits: Within each of all four CD4+ subsets, Type 1 diabetes patients had TCRB CDR3s that were moderately but significantly shorter. Type 1 diabetes patients had VDJ junctions that carried fewer insertions and more deletions.

Expressed TCRB transcripts were sequenced because the isolated RNA had all been reverse transcribed beforehand. Sequencing was performed with immunoSEQ multiplex PCR; in TCRdb, only in-frame clones are kept and a portion is missing. The table includes 100,000 to 150,000 clones, around 15% detected once. Every donor provided one heparinised blood draw, which averaged around 110 mL. Researchers reported sorting CD4+ naive, central memory, regulatory and stem cell-like memory cells via CD45RO/CCR7/CD25/CD127/CD95/CD27. Purity of each sorted population was above 95%. This clonotype originated in a man aged 30 to 39 with type 1 diabetes. The sequenced sample was central memory CD4+ T cells from blood.

CDR3 in DNA: TGTGCCAGCAGCTTAGACAGCCGTCGTAAAATGTTTTTT. It translates to CASSLDSRRKMFF. The V call is TRBV7-9, the J call TRBJ1-4; unclear D gene. With 1 base removed from V and 15 bases from J, the gap between germline ends came to 15 bases. The CDR3 spans 13 residues. The V gene's germline CDR1 is SEHNR and CDR2 FQNEAQ (reference sequence).